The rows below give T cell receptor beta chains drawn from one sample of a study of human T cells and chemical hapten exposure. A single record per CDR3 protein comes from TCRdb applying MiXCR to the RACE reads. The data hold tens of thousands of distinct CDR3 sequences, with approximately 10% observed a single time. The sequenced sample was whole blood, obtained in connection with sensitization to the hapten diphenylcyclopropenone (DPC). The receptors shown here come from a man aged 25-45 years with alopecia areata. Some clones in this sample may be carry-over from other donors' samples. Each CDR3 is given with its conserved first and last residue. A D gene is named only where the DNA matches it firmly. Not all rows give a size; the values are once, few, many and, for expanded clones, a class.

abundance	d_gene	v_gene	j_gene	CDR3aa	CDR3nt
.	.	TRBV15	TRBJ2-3	CATSRDWRGLTDTQYF	TGTGCCACCAGCAGAGATTGGCGGGGGCTCACAGATACGCAGTATTTT
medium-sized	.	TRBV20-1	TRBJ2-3	CSASWQRTDTQYF	TGCAGTGCTAGTTGGCAGCGCACAGATACGCAGTATTTT
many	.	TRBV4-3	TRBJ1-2	CASSHRSALSYGYTF	TGCGCCAGCAGCCATCGATCGGCCCTCTCCTATGGCTACACCTTC
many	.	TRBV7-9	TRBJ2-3	CASSLKTGREYF	TGTGCCAGCAGCTTAAAAACGGGCCGAGAGTATTTT
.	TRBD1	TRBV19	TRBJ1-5	CASSRRTGTDQPQHF	TGTGCCAGTAGTCGAAGGACAGGGACGGATCAGCCCCAGCATTTT
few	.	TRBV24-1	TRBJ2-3	CATQDRTTDTQYF	TGTGCCACCCAGGACAGAACCACAGATACGCAGTATTTT
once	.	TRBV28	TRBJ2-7	CASAKQGYEQYF	TGTGCCAGCGCAAAACAGGGCTACGAGCAGTACTTC
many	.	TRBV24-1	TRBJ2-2	CATSDTALSPNTGELFF	TGTGCCACCAGTGATACAGCCTTGAGCCCGAACACCGGGGAGCTGTTTTTT
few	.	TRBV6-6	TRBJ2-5	CASSTGFGETQYF	TGTGCCAGCAGTACAGGGTTCGGAGAGACCCAGTACTTC
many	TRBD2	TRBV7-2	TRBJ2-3	CASSELAVTDTQYF	TGTGCCAGCAGCGAACTAGCGGTCACAGATACGCAGTATTTT
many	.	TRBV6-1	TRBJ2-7	CASSASSPGTYEQYF	TGTGCCAGCAGTGCAAGCTCCCCCGGCACCTACGAGCAGTACTTC
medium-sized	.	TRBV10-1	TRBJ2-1	CASSSSGYNEQFF	TGCGCCAGCAGTTCTTCAGGGTACAATGAGCAGTTCTTC
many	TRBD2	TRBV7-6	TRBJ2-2	CASSSGTSGSKGGELFF	TGTGCCAGCAGCTCCGGGACTAGCGGGAGCAAGGGCGGGGAGCTGTTTTTT
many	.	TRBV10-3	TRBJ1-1	CAIAGQNTEAFF	TGTGCCATAGCCGGGCAGAACACTGAAGCTTTCTTT
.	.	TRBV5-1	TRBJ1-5	CASSLEGGQPQHF	TGCGCCAGCAGCTTGGAGGGGGGTCAGCCCCAGCATTTT
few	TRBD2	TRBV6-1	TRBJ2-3	CASSDSGGARDTQYF	TGTGCCAGCAGTGATAGCGGGGGGGCAAGAGATACGCAGTATTTT
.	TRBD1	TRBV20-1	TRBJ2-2	CSVTRTGGTGELFF	TGCAGTGTCACGCGGACAGGGGGAACCGGGGAGCTGTTTTTT
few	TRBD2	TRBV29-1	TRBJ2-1	CSVSGGHSYNEQFF	TGCAGCGTTAGCGGGGGCCACTCCTACAATGAGCAGTTCTTC
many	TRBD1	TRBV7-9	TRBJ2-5	CASSRDRGETQYF	TGTGCCAGCTCCAGGGACAGGGGTGAGACCCAGTACTTC
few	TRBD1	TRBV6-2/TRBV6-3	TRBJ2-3	CASSQDRGPTDTQYF	TGTGCCAGCAGCCAGGACAGGGGGCCGACAGATACGCAGTATTTT
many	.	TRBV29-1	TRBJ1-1	CSAGAMNTEAFF	TGCAGCGCTGGGGCAATGAACACTGAAGCTTTCTTT
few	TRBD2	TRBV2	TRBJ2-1	CASTLAGGSYNEQFF	TGTGCCAGCACCCTAGCGGGGGGTTCCTACAATGAGCAGTTCTTC
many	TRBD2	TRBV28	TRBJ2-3	CASLGGGTDTQYF	TGTGCCAGCCTGGGCGGGGGGACAGATACGCAGTATTTT
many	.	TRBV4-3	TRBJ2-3	CASSQDSSPTDTQYF	TGCGCCAGCAGCCAAGACTCTTCCCCCACAGATACGCAGTATTTT
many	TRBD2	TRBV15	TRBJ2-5	CATSRDPNSGRVETQYF	TGTGCCACCAGCAGAGATCCTAATAGCGGGAGAGTAGAGACCCAGTACTTC
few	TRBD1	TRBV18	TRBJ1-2	CASSPIPQGGKIYGYTF	TGTGCCAGCTCACCCATCCCACAGGGGGGGAAAATCTATGGCTACACCTTC
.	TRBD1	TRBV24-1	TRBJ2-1	CATSDPSARDRSGSYNEQFF	TGTGCCACCAGTGATCCCTCTGCCCGGGACAGAAGTGGCTCCTACAATGAGCAGTTCTTC
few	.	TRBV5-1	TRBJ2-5	CASSLDARVQETQYF	TGCGCCAGCAGCTTGGATGCCCGTGTCCAAGAGACCCAGTACTTC
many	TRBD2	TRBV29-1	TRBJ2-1	CSVGTSAYNEQFF	TGCAGCGTTGGGACTAGCGCGTACAATGAGCAGTTCTTC
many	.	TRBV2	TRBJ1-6	CASSSQSPPNSPLHF	TGTGCCAGCAGTAGCCAGAGCCCCCCTAATTCACCCCTCCACTTT
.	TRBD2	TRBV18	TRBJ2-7	CASSTSGGSSYEQYF	TGTGCCAGCTCTACTAGCGGGGGAAGCTCCTACGAGCAGTACTTC
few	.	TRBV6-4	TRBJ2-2	CASSPSSGSTGELFF	TGTGCCAGCAGCCCCTCCTCCGGGAGCACCGGGGAGCTGTTTTTT
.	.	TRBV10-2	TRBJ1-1	CASSEGTSAAFF	TGCGCCAGCAGTGAGGGGACGTCTGCGGCTTTCTTT
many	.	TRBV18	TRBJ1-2	CASSPSYGSEGYTF	TGTGCCAGCTCACCAAGTTACGGGAGCGAGGGCTACACCTTC
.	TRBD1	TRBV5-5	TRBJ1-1	CASILDRGGTEAFF	TGTGCCAGCATCCTTGACAGGGGTGGCACTGAAGCTTTCTTT
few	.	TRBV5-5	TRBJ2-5	CASSSSTVGIEETQYF	TGTGCCAGCAGCTCCTCCACGGTAGGGATCGAAGAGACCCAGTACTTC
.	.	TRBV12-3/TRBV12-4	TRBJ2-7	CASSFTDYEQYF	TGTGCCAGCAGTTTTACGGACTACGAGCAGTACTTC
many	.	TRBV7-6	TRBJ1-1	CASSLGPDRMNTEAFF	TGTGCCAGCAGCTTAGGCCCGGACAGAATGAACACTGAAGCTTTCTTT
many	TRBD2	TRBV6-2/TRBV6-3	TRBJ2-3	CASGGKFSGRTSTDTQYF	TGTGCCAGCGGGGGGAAATTTAGCGGGAGGACTAGCACAGATACGCAGTATTTT
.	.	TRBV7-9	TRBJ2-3	CASSLTGAYSTDTQYF	TGTGCCAGCAGCTTAACGGGGGCTTATAGCACAGATACGCAGTATTTT
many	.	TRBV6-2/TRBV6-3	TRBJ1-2	CASSRGFKNGYTF	TGTGCCAGCAGCCGGGGTTTTAAAAATGGCTACACCTTC
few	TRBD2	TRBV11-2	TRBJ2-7	CASSAGTTGEQYF	TGTGCCAGCAGCGCCGGGACTACGGGAGAGCAGTACTTC
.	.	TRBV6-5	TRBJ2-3	CASSYRQPLGTQYF	TGTGCCAGCAGTTACCGACAGCCCCTGGGTACGCAGTATTTT
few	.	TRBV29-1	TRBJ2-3	CSVEVGSYTDTQYF	TGCAGCGTTGAGGTGGGGAGTTACACAGATACGCAGTATTTT
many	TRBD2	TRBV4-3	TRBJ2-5	CASSQEFPAGEQETQYF	TGCGCCAGCAGCCAAGAGTTCCCAGCGGGGGAGCAAGAGACCCAGTACTTC
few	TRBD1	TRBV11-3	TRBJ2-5	CASSPTGVETQYF	TGTGCCAGCAGCCCGACAGGGGTGGAGACCCAGTACTTC
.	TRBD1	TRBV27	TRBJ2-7	CASSLRTGLVEQYF	TGTGCCAGCAGTCTACGGACAGGGCTAGTCGAGCAGTACTTC
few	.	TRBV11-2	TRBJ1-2	CASSLETVYGYTF	TGTGCCAGCAGCTTAGAGACAGTCTATGGCTACACCTTC
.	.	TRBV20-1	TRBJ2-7	CSARSTGRRDEQYF	TGCAGTGCTAGAAGCACTGGTCGGCGGGACGAGCAGTACTTC
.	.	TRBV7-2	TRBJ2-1	CASRFYNEQFF	TGTGCCAGCAGGTTCTACAATGAGCAGTTCTTC
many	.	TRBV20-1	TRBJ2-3	CSAPRPLAADTQYF	TGCAGTGCTCCCCGCCCACTAGCTGCAGATACGCAGTATTTT
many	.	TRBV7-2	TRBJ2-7	CASSFIGSWYEQYF	TGTGCCAGCAGCTTCATAGGGAGTTGGTACGAGCAGTACTTC
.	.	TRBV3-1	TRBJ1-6	CASSQTGRPLHF	TGTGCCAGCAGCCAGACCGGGCGTCCCCTCCACTTT
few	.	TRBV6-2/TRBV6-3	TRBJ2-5	CASSSLTGGQETQYF	TGTGCCAGCAGTTCCCTCACAGGAGGCCAAGAGACCCAGTACTTC